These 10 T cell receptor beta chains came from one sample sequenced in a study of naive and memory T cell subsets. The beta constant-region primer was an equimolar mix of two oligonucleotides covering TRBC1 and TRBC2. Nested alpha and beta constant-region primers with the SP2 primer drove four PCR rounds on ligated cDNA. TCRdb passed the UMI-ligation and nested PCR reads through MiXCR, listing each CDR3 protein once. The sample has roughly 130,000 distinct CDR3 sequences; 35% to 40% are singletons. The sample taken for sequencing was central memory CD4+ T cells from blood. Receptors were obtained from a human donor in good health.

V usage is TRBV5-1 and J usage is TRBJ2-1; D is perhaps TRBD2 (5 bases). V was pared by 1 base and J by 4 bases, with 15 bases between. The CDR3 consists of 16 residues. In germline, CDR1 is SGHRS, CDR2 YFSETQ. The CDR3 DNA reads TGCGCCAGCAGCTTGTATCTCAGCGGAGATTACAATGAGCAGTTCTTC. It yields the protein CASSLYLSGDYNEQFF.

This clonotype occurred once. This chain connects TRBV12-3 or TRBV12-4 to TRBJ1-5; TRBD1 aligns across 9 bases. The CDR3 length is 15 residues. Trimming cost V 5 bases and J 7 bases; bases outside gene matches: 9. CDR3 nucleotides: TGTGCCAGCAGTATGCGGGGACAGGGAGAACAGCCCCAGCATTTT. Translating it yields CASSMRGQGEQPQHF.

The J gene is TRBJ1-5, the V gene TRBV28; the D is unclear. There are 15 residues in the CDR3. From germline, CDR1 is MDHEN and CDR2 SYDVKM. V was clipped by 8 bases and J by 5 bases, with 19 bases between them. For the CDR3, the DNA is TGTGCCAGCGGACTAACCTCTTATGGGGATCAGCCCCAGCATTTT. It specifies CASGLTSYGDQPQHF.

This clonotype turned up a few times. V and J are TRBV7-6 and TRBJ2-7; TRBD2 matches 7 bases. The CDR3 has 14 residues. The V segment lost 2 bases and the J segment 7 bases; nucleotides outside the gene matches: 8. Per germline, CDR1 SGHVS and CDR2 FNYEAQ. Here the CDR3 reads CASSLWRESREQYF. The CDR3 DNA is TGTGCCAGCAGCTTATGGCGGGAGAGTCGGGAGCAGTACTTC. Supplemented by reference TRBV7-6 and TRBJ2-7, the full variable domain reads GAGVSQSPRYKVTKRGQDVALRCDPISGHVSLYWYRQALGQGPEFLTYFNYEAQQDKSGLPNDRFSAERPEGSISTLTIQRTEQRDSAMYRCASSLWRESREQYFGPGTRLTVT.

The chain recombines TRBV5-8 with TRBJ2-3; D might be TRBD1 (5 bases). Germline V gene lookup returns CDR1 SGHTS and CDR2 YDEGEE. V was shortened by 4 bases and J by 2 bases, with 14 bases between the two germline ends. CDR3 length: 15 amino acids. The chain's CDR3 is CASSLREGATDTQYF. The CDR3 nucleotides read TGTGCCAGCAGCCTCAGGGAAGGGGCCACAGATACGCAGTATTTT. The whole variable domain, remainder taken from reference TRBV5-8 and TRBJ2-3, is EAGVTQSPTHLIKTRGQQATLRCSPISGHTSVYWYQQALGLGLQFLLWYDEGEERNRGNFPPRFSGRQFPNYSSELNVNALELEDSALYLCASSLREGATDTQYFGPGTRLTVL.

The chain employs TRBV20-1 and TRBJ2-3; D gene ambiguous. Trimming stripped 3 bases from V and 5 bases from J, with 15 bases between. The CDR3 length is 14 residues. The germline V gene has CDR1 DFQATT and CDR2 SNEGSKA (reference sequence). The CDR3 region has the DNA TGCAGTGCTAGCGTCTGGGATTCCCAAGATACGCAGTATTTT. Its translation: CSASVWDSQDTQYF.

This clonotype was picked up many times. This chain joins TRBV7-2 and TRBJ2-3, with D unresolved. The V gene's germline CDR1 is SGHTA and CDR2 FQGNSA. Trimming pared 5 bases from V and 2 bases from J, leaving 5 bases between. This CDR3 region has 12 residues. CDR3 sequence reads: CASSILTDTQYF. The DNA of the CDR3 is TGTGCCAGCAGCATCCTCACAGATACGCAGTATTTT.

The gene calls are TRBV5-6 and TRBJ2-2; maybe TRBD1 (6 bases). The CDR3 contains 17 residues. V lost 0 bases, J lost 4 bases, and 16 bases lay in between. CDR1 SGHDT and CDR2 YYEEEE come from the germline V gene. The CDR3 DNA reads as TGTGCCAGCAGCTTGGGTAGGCCAGGGGATTCCACCGGGGAGCTGTTTTTT. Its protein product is CASSLGRPGDSTGELFF.

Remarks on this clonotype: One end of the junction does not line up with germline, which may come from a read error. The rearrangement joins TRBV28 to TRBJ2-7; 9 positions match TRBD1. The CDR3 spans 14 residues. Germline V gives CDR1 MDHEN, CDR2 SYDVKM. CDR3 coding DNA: TGTGCCAGCAGACCTCGGACAGGGGCCGGCAGAATTACCTTC. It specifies CASRPRTGAGRITF.

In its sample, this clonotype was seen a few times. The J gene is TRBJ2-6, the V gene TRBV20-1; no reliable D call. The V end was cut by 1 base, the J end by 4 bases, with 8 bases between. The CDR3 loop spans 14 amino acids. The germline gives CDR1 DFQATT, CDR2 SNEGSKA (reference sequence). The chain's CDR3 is CSARVGLGANVLTF. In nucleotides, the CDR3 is TGCAGTGCTAGAGTTGGGTTAGGGGCCAACGTCCTGACTTTC.